Detailed here is one TCR beta chain. These data are taken from a study of T cell changes during pregnancy in multiple sclerosis. Method: immunoSEQ multiplex PCR; TCRdb's copy keeps in-frame clones and lacks some. Here the sample spans tens of thousands of clones, roughly 92% being singletons. Trimming pared 1 base from V and 6 bases from J, leaving 13 bases between. The CDR3 totals 15 residues. Germline assignment: CDR1 SGHTA and CDR2 FQGNSA. This clonotype was sampled from a female donor with multiple sclerosis, enrolled in a pregnancy study. The specimen sequenced was peripheral blood. The chain links TRBV7-2 to TRBJ1-5; D ambiguous. The CDR3 reads CASSLGPSLGQPQHF. CDR3 in DNA: TGTGCCAGCAGCTTAGGTCCGTCCTTAGGTCAGCCCCAGCATTTT.